Sequencing of this TCR beta chain was carried out in a study of identical twins. As to this clonotype: Its specificity is unknown.

General observations from the study: Fewer insertions characterized abundant cord blood beta clonotypes, whereas memory repertoires showed none. Zero-insertion results could be subject to partial confounding by invariant MAIT and iNKT cells. Twins shared beta out-of-frame sequences in excess, but this excess was weaker.

One entry per CDR3 protein, called by TCRdb with MiXCR from the 5' RACE reads. Altogether 460,000 or so distinct CDR3 sequences are present, 14% being singletons, with the ten largest covering 0.52%. V was cut by 0 bases and J by 0 bases, with 13 bases left in between. CDR1 SGHVS and CDR2 FQNEAQ come from the germline V gene. The length of the CDR3 is 17 residues. This same sample was also part of a study on yellow fever vaccine responses in identical twins. This second study says: Twins reportedly appeared to share part of their vaccine T cell response while keeping part individual.

The receptor was derived from a woman between 18 and 29 years old in good health. Sequenced material: CD4+ T cells sorted from blood. The chain couples TRBV7-8 to TRBJ2-3, with a weak D call TRBD1 (5 bases). The CDR3 spells CASSLAGLGASTDTQYF. In DNA, the CDR3 is TGTGCCAGCAGCTTAGCGGGGCTAGGTGCTAGCACAGATACGCAGTATTTT. Together with reference TRBV7-8 and TRBJ2-3, the CDR3 gives the full variable domain: GAGVSQSPRYKVAKRGQDVALRCDPISGHVSLFWYQQALGQGPEFLTYFQNEAQLDKSGLPSDRFFAERPEGSVSTLKIQRTQQEDSAVYLCASSLAGLGASTDTQYFGPGTRLTVL.